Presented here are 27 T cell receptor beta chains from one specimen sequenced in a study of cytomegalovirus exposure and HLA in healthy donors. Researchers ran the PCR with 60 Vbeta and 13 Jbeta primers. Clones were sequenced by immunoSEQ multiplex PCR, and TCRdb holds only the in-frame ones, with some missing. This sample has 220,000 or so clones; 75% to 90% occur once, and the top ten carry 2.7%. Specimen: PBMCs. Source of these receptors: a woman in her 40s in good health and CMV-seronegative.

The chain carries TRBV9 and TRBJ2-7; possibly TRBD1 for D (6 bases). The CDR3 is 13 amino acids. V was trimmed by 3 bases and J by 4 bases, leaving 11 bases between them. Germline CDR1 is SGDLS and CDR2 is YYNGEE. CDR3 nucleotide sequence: TGTGCCAGCAGCGGGACAGTTTGGTACGAGCAGTACTTC. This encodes CASSGTVWYEQYF.

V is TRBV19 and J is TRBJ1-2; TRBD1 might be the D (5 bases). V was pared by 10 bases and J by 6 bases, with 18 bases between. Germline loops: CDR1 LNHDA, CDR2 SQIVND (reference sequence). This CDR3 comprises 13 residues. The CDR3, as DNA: TGTGCCACCTCGCCCCGGAAGGGGAATGGCTACACCTTC. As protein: CATSPRKGNGYTF.

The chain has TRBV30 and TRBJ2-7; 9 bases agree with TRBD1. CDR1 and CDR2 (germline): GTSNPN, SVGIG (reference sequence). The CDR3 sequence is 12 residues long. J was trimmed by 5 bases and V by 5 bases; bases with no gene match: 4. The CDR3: CAWGGQGHEQYF. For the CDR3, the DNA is TGTGCCTGGGGGGGACAGGGCCACGAGCAGTACTTC.

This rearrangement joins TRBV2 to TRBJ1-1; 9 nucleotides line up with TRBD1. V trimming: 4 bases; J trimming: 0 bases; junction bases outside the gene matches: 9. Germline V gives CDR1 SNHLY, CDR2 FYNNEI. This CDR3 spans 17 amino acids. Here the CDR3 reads CASSGQGGIAMNTEAFF. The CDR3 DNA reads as TGTGCCAGCAGTGGACAGGGGGGGATCGCGATGAACACTGAAGCTTTCTTT. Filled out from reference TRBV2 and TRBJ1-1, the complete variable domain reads EPEVTQTPSHQVTQMGQEVILRCVPISNHLYFYWYRQILGQKVEFLVSFYNNEISEKSEIFDDQFSVERPDGSNFTLKIRSTKLEDSAMYFCASSGQGGIAMNTEAFFGQGTRLTVV.

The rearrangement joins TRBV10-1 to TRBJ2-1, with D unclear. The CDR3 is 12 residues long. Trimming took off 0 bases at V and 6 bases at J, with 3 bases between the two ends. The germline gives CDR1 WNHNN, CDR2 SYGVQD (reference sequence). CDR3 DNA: TGCGCCAGCAGTGAGTCCGGCAATGAGCAGTTCTTC. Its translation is CASSESGNEQFF.

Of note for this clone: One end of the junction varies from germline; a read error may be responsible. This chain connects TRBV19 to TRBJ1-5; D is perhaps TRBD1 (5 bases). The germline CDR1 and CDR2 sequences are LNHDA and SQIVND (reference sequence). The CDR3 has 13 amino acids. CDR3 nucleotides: TGTGCAAGTAGGTTCGGGGGAGCTCAGCCCCAGCATTTT. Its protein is CASRFGGAQPQHF.

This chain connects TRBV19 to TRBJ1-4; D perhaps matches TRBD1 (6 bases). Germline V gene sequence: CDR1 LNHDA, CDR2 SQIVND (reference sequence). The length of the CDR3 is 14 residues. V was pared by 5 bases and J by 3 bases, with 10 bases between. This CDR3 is CASSQGIPNEKLFF. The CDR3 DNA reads TGTGCCAGTAGTCAGGGGATCCCTAATGAAAAACTGTTTTTT.

CDR3 protein: CASSIRQGTQETQYF. Here the CDR3 DNA reads TGTGCCAGTAGTATACGGCAGGGAACACAAGAGACCCAGTACTTC. This chain links TRBV19 with TRBJ2-5; D might be TRBD1 (5 bases). Per the germline V gene, CDR1 is LNHDA and CDR2 is SQIVND (reference sequence). The length of the CDR3 is 15 residues. The V and J ends lost 2 bases and 2 bases respectively, with 12 bases between them.

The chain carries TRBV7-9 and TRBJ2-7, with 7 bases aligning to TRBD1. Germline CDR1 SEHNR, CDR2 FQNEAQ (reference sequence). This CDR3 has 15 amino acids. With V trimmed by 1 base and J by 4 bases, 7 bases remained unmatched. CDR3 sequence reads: CASSLVSPRGYEQYF. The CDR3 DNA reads TGTGCCAGCAGCTTAGTATCTCCCAGGGGGTACGAGCAGTACTTC.

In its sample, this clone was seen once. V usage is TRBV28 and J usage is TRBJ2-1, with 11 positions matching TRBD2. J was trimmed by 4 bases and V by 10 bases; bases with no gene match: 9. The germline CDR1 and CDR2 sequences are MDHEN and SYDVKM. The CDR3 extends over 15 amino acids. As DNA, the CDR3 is TGTGCCACCCTAGCGGGAGGTACCCTATACAATGAGCAGTTCTTC. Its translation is CATLAGGTLYNEQFF.

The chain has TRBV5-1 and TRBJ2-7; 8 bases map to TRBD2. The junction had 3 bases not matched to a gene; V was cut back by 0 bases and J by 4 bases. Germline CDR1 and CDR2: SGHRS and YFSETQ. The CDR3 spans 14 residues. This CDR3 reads CASSLGSGTYEQYF. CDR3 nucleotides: TGCGCCAGCAGCTTGGGTAGCGGGACTTACGAGCAGTACTTC.

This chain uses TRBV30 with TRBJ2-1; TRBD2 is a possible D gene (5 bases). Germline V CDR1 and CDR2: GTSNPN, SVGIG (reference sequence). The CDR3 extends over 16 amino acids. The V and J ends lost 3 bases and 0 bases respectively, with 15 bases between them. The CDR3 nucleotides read TGTGCCTGGAGGTTAACCGGGATCTCCTCCTACAATGAGCAGTTCTTC. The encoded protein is CAWRLTGISSYNEQFF.

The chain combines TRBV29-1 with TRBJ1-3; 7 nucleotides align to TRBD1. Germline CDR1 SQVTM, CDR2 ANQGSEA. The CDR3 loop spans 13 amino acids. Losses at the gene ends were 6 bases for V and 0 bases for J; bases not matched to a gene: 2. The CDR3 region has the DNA TGCAGCGTGACAGGGAGCTCTGGAAACACCATATATTTT. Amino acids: CSVTGSSGNTIYF.

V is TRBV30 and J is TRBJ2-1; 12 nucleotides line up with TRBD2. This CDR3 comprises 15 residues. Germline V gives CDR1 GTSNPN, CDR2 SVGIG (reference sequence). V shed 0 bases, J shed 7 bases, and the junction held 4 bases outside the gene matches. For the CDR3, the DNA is TGTGCCTGGAGTGTAACACTAGCGGGGGGTAATGAGCAGTTCTTC. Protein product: CAWSVTLAGGNEQFF.

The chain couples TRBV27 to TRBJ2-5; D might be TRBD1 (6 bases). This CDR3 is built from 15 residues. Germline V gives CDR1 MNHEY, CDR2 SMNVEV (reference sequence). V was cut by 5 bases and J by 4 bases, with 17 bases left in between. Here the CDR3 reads CASSLNRAPGETQYF. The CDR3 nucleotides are TGTGCCAGCAGTCTAAACAGGGCACCGGGAGAGACCCAGTACTTC.

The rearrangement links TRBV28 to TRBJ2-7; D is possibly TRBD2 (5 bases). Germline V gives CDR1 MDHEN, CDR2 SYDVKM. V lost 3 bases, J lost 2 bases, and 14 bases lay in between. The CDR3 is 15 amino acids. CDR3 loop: CASSFRSGVPYEQYF. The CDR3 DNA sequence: TGTGCCAGCAGTTTTCGGTCCGGGGTCCCCTACGAGCAGTACTTC.

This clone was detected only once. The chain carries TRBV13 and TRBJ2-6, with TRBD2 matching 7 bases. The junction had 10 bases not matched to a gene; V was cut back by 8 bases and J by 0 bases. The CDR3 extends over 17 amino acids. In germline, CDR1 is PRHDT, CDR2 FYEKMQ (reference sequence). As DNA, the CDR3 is TGTGCCAGCGGGAAAAGACTAGCCTCCTCTGGGGCCAACGTCCTGACTTTC. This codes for CASGKRLASSGANVLTF.

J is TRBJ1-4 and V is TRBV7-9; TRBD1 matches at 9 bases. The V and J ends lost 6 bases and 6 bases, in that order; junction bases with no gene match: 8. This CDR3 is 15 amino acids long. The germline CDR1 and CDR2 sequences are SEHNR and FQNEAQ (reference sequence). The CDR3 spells CASSFRTGDYEKLFF. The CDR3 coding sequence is TGTGCCAGCAGTTTCAGGACAGGGGATTATGAAAAACTGTTTTTT.

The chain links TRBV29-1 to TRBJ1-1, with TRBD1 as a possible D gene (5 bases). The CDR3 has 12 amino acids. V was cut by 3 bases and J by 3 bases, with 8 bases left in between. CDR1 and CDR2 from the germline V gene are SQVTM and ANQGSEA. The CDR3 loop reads CSVEGQHTEAFF. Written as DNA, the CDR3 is TGCAGCGTTGAGGGGCAACACACTGAAGCTTTCTTT.

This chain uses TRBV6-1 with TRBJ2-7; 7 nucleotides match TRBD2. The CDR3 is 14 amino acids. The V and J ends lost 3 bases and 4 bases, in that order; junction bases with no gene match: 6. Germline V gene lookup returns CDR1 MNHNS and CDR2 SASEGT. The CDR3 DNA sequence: TGTGCCAGCAGTGAGTACCGGGGGGTTTACGAGCAGTACTTC. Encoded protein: CASSEYRGVYEQYF.

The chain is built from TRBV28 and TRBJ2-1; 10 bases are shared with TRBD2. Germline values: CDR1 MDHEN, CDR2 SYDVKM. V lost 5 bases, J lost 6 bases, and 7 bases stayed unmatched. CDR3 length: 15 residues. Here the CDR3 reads CASSTGLAAFNEQFF. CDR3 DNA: TGTGCCAGCAGTACCGGACTAGCGGCTTTCAATGAGCAGTTCTTC. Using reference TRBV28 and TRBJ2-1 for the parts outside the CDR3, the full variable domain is DVKVTQSSRYLVKRTGEKVFLECVQDMDHENMFWYRQDPGLGLRLIYFSYDVKMKEKGDIPEGYSVSREKKERFSLILESASTNQTSMYLCASSTGLAAFNEQFFGPGTRLTVL.

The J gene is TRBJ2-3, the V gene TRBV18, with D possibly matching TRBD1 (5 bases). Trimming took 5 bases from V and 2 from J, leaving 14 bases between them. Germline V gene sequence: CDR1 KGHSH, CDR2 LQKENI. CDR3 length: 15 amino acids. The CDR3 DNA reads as TGTGCCAGCTCAGACAGAGCGACTTCCACAGATACGCAGTATTTT. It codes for CASSDRATSTDTQYF. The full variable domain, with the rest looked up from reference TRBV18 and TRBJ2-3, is NAGVMQNPRHLVRRRGQEARLRCSPMKGHSHVYWYRQLPEEGLKFMVYLQKENIIDESGMPKERFSAEFPKEGPSILRIQQVVRGDSAAYFCASSDRATSTDTQYFGPGTRLTVL.

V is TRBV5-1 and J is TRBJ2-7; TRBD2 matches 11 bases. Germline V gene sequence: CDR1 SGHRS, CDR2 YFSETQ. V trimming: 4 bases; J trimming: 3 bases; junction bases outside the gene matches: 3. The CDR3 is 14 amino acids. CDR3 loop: CASSSGTSGYEQYF. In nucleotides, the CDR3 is TGCGCCAGCAGCAGCGGGACTAGCGGCTACGAGCAGTACTTC. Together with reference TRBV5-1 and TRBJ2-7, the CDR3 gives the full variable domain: KAGVTQTPRYLIKTRGQQVTLSCSPISGHRSVSWYQQTPGQGLQFLFEYFSETQRNKGNFPGRFSGRQFSNSRSEMNVSTLELGDSALYLCASSSGTSGYEQYFGPGTRLTVT.

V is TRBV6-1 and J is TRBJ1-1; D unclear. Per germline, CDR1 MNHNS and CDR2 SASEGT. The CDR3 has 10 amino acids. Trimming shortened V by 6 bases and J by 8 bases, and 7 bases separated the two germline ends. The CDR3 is CASSPSEAFF. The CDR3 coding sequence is TGTGCCAGCAGCCCAAGCGAAGCTTTCTTT.

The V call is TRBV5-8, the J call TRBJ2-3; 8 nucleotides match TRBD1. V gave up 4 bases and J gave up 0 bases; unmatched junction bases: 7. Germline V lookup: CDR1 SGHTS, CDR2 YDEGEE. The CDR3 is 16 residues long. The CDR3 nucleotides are TGTGCCAGCAGCCCGAACAGGGGGAGGAGCACAGATACGCAGTATTTT. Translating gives CASSPNRGRSTDTQYF.

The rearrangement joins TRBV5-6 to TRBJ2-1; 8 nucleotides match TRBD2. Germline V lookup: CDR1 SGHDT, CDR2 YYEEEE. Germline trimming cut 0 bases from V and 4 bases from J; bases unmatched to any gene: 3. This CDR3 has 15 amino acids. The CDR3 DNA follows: TGTGCCAGCAGCTTGGCGGGAGGGCTTTACAATGAGCAGTTCTTC. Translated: CASSLAGGLYNEQFF. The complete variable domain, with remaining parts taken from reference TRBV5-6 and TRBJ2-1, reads DAGVTQSPTHLIKTRGQQVTLRCSPKSGHDTVSWYQQALGQGPQFIFQYYEEEERQRGNFPDRFSGHQFPNYSSELNVNALLLGDSALYLCASSLAGGLYNEQFFGPGTRLTVL.

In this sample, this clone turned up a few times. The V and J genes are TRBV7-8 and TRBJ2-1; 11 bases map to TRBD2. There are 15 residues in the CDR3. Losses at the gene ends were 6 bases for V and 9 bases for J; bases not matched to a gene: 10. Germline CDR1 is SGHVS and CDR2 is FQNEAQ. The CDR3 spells CASRRGSGRALEQFF. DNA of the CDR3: TGTGCCAGCAGAAGGGGTAGCGGGAGGGCCCTTGAGCAGTTCTTC.